This T cell receptor beta chain was captured by sequencing in a study of cytomegalovirus exposure and HLA in healthy donors. Study-wide points: Later, TCR association rates were found to vary by HLA locus, highest for DRB1 and lowest for HLA-C. CMV serostatus alone was available as immune exposure information.

In the PCR, 60 Vbeta and 13 Jbeta primers were used. Libraries were prepared by immunoSEQ multiplex PCR; TCRdb keeps only in-frame clonotypes and omits some of them. The sample yields fewer than 200,000 clones, about 75% seen once. The CDR3 runs to 14 residues. Trimming took 6 bases from V and 1 from J, leaving 13 bases between them. The germline gives CDR1 SGHRS, CDR2 YFSETQ. Turning to this clone: What it binds is unknown.

Sequencing was done on a sample of PBMCs. The clonotype comes from a man in his forties in good health and CMV-seropositive. This rearrangement joins TRBV5-1 to TRBJ1-1; D perhaps matches TRBD1 (5 bases). The CDR3 region has the DNA TGCGCCAGCAATAAAGGGGTCGGGAACACTGAAGCTTTCTTT. Protein sequence: CASNKGVGNTEAFF.